These 9 T cell receptor beta chains were sequenced from one sample in a study of T cell responses to AZD1222 COVID-19 vaccine. Some clones are missing from TCRdb's copy, which holds only in-frame ones; the method was immunoSEQ multiplex PCR. Among 150,000 to 200,000 clones listed, 75% to 90% were seen once. The sequencing here drew on peripheral blood, taken 28 days after the second dose of the MenACWY control vaccine. The receptors stem from an adult who received the MenACWY meningococcal vaccine as a control.

The genes are TRBV27 and TRBJ2-3; perhaps TRBD1 as D (6 bases). This CDR3 region has 13 residues. Trimming shortened V by 5 bases and J by 5 bases, and 11 bases separated the two germline ends. CDR1 and CDR2 (germline): MNHEY, SMNVEV (reference sequence). DNA for the CDR3: TGTGCCAGCAGTCCTCGACAGGTAGATACGCAGTATTTT. It codes for CASSPRQVDTQYF.

The rearrangement uses TRBV4-3 and TRBJ2-4, with TRBD1 identical over 7 bases. The CDR3 covers 15 residues. J gave up 3 bases and V 4 bases, and 6 bases lay outside the gene matches. Germline CDR1 is LGHNA and CDR2 is YSLEER. For the CDR3, the DNA is TGCGCCAGCAGCCCAGGATGGACAGGCAAAAACATTCAGTACTTC. This translates into CASSPGWTGKNIQYF.

The chain uses TRBV18 and TRBJ2-1, with D possibly TRBD1 on 5 matching bases. With 3 bases removed from V and 8 bases from J, the gap between germline ends came to 11 bases. The germline V gene encodes CDR1 KGHSH and CDR2 LQKENI. This CDR3 has 13 residues. The chain's CDR3 is CASSPLGVDEQFF. The CDR3 DNA reads TGTGCCAGCTCACCGCTAGGGGTCGATGAGCAGTTCTTC.

The genes are TRBV19 and TRBJ2-7, with TRBD2 matching over 12 bases. V lost 4 bases and J lost 2; bases outside the gene matches: 9. The length of the CDR3 is 17 residues. Per germline, CDR1 LNHDA and CDR2 SQIVND (reference sequence). The CDR3 sequence: CASSTSTSGSLAYEQYF. DNA for the CDR3: TGTGCCAGTAGTACCTCGACTAGCGGGAGTCTAGCCTACGAGCAGTACTTC.

The genes are TRBV19 and TRBJ2-5; D possibly corresponds to TRBD2 (7 bases). The CDR3 covers 13 residues. Germline V CDR1 and CDR2: LNHDA, SQIVND (reference sequence). V was trimmed by 3 bases and J by 5 bases, leaving 10 bases between them. The CDR3, as DNA: TGTGCCAGTAGTATGGAGGGGGGGGAGACCCAGTACTTC. Protein sequence: CASSMEGGETQYF.

For the CDR3, the DNA is TGTGCCAGCTCACCGCTACAGGAGCTCTATCAGCCCCAGCATTTT. This sequence encodes CASSPLQELYQPQHF. The chain combines TRBV18 with TRBJ1-5; TRBD1 might be the D (5 bases). This CDR3 has 15 residues. Germline CDR1 reads KGHSH; CDR2 reads LQKENI. The V end lost 3 bases, the J end lost 5 bases, and 14 bases lay between the germline ends.

The J gene is TRBJ2-5, the V gene TRBV27, with D hard to call. Germline lookup yields CDR1 MNHEY and CDR2 SMNVEV (reference sequence). This CDR3 is built from 13 residues. Trimming removed 0 bases from V and 2 bases from J, with 4 bases in between. The CDR3 loop reads CASSLSGQETQYF. The CDR3 nucleotides read TGTGCCAGCAGTTTATCGGGGCAAGAGACCCAGTACTTC.

The chain combines TRBV4-1 with TRBJ1-4, with 7 bases aligning to TRBD1. The CDR3 has 19 residues. The ends lost 0 bases at V and 0 bases at J; junction bases unmatched: 10. In germline, CDR1 is MGHRA, CDR2 YSYEKL. CDR3 bases: TGCGCCAGCAGCCAAGATAGTCAGAGGGGGCTGGCAACTAATGAAAAACTGTTTTTT. Protein: CASSQDSQRGLATNEKLFF.

The chain employs TRBV4-3 and TRBJ1-1, with a weak D call TRBD1 (6 bases). V was trimmed by 2 bases and J by 5 bases, leaving 18 bases between them. CDR1 and CDR2 from the germline V gene are LGHNA and YSLEER. The CDR3 spans 16 residues. The CDR3: CASSQKSSYRETEAFF. For the CDR3, the DNA is TGCGCCAGCAGCCAAAAGAGCTCTTACAGGGAGACTGAAGCTTTCTTT.